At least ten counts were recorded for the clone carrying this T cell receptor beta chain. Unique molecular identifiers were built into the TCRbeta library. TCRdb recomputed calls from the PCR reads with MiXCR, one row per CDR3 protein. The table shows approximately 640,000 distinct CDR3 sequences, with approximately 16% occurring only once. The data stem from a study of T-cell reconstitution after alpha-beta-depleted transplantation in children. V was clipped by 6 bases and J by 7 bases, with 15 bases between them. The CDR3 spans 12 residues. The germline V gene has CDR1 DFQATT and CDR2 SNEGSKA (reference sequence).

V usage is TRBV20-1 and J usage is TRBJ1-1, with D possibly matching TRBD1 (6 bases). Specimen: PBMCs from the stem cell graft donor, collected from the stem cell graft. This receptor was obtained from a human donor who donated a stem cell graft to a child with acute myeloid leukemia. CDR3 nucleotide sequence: TGCAGTGCACATCTGGGGGGGCTTGAAGCTTTCTTT. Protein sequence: CSAHLGGLEAFF.